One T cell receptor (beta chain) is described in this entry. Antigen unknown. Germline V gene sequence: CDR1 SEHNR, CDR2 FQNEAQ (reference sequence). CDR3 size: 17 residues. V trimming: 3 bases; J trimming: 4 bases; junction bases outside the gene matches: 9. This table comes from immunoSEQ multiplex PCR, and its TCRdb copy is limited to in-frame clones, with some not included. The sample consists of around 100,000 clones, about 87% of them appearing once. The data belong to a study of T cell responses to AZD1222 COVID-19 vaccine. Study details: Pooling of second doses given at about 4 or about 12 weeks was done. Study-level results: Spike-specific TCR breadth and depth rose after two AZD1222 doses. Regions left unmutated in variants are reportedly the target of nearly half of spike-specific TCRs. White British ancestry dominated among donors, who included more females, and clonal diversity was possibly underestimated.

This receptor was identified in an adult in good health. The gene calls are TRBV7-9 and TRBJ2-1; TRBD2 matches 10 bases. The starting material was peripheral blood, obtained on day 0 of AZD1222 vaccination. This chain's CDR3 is CASSFRHGTSEYNEQFF. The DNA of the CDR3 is TGTGCCAGCAGCTTTCGCCATGGGACTAGCGAATACAATGAGCAGTTCTTC.